This TCR beta chain was observed in a study of blood T cell repertoires in COVID-19. Study information: PBMCs, B-cell-depleted T cells, or T cells provided the cDNA or gDNA that made up the material.

This clone was observed a single time. Per the original data handling: Amplification of reference gene primers provided the estimated nucleated cell counts. The assay was immunoSEQ multiplex PCR, and TCRdb's table has in-frame clones only and misses some. V and J calls and clone size are given by that table; D and trimming were obtained from the DNA. Of some 73,000 clones listed, about nine tenths were seen once; the top ten hold roughly 13%. CDR1 and CDR2 (germline): MNHEY, SVGAGI. Unmatched junction bases numbered 6, after V lost 5 bases and J lost 4 bases. This CDR3 spans 14 amino acids. The chain joins TRBV6-5 to TRBJ1-2; 8 bases line up with TRBD1. The sample consisted of peripheral blood. This receptor was obtained from a woman aged 55-69 years with acute or convalescent COVID-19. The CDR3 region is CASSSTGGTYGYTF. The CDR3 DNA is TGTGCCAGCAGTAGTACAGGGGGGACCTATGGCTACACCTTC.